Reported below is one TCR beta chain. This specimen comes from a study of blood T cell repertoires in COVID-19. Overall study: T cells, B-cell-depleted T cells, or PBMCs supplied cDNA or gDNA.

Participants, about 18 to 100 years old, spanned around 25 US areas. Before being deemed recovered, Cohort 3 donors had two negative PCRs, clearance, or symptom resolution. Under the authors' procedure: By means of reference gene primer amplification, nucleated cell counts were estimated. Sequencing was performed with immunoSEQ multiplex PCR; in TCRdb, only in-frame clones are kept and a portion is missing. The V and J calls and clone size were taken over from that table, and D and trimming were inferred from the DNA. The sample carries about 350,000 clones, about 90% recorded once. The CDR3 runs 14 residues. V lost 4 bases and J lost 6, with 17 bases in between. CDR1 SGHNT and CDR2 YYREEE come from the germline V gene (reference sequence).

The chain joins TRBV5-4 to TRBJ2-7; D perhaps matches TRBD1 (6 bases). The sequenced sample was PBMCs or T cells enriched from blood (not recorded which). The TCR originated in a woman aged 25 to 39 who had recovered from COVID-19. Here the CDR3 reads CASSVRQDRAEQYF. The CDR3 DNA sequence: TGTGCCAGCAGCGTAAGACAGGACAGAGCCGAGCAGTACTTC.